This entry features one TCR beta chain sequence. These data belong to a study of blood T cell repertoires in COVID-19. Study at large: Samples came from the United States, Italy and Spain, spanning acute and convalescent COVID-19. In each case, the material was cDNA or gDNA derived from T cells, B-cell-depleted T cells, or PBMCs.

V was clipped by 4 bases and J by 4 bases; unmatched bases: 11. The CDR3 is 16 amino acids. In germline, CDR1 is SGHRS, CDR2 YFSETQ. Study processing details: The authors estimated nucleated cell counts from reference gene primer amplification. Profiling relied on immunoSEQ multiplex PCR, and the TCRdb table lists in-frame clones only, not all of them. V, J and clone size reflect that table, while D and trimming were determined from the DNA. Here the sample spans about 200,000 clones, 85% being singletons. Seattle cases were enrolled at active infection and followed longitudinally. This TCR derives from a man in his sixties with COVID-19, enrolled during active disease. The sample consisted of peripheral blood. The chain has TRBV5-1 and TRBJ2-5; 9 bases map to TRBD1. Here the CDR3 reads CASSHSRGQGGETQYF. DNA of the CDR3: TGCGCCAGCAGCCATTCTCGGGGACAGGGCGGAGAGACCCAGTACTTC.